The entry below describes one TCR beta chain. No antigen is known for it. Donors comprised only Caucasian adults living in Nashville, Tennessee. The sample belongs to a study of shared clonotypes between healthy human individuals. About the study: Each donor had three CD4 naive, three CD4 memory, two CD8 naive and one CD8 memory plate. Points from the study as a whole: Among a handful of donors, approximately 5% of naive CD4 clonotypes were found in common.

CDR1 is SGHRS and CDR2 is YFSETQ in the germline V gene. With V trimmed by 6 bases and J by 2 bases, 6 bases remained unmatched. The CDR3 runs 15 residues. This table comes from immunoSEQ multiplex PCR, and its TCRdb copy is limited to in-frame clones, with some not included. The sample has roughly 650,000 clones; approximately 97% are singletons. The sequence was collected from a woman aged 25 to 39 in good health. The material sequenced was naive CD4+ T cells sorted from blood. As to subset: CD45RA+ positively selected. The V gene is TRBV5-1, the J gene TRBJ2-3, with TRBD1 matching 10 bases. The DNA for the CDR3 is TGCGCCAGCACGTTGACAGGGGGCCTCACAGATACGCAGTATTTT. This codes for CASTLTGGLTDTQYF. The full variable domain, its missing parts supplied by reference TRBV5-1 and TRBJ2-3, is KAGVTQTPRYLIKTRGQQVTLSCSPISGHRSVSWYQQTPGQGLQFLFEYFSETQRNKGNFPGRFSGRQFSNSRSEMNVSTLELGDSALYLCASTLTGGLTDTQYFGPGTRLTVL.